These 18 T cell receptor beta chains were sequenced from one sample in a study of blood T cell repertoires in COVID-19. Assay used: immunoSEQ multiplex PCR; TCRdb lists only in-frame clones, some missing. The top ten hold under 2.5% of the sample, which has around 100,000 clones, approximately 84% seen once. Sequenced input: peripheral blood. The receptors here all came from a human donor in a cohort sampled during active COVID-19.

In the case of this clone: The same CDR3 arises from other DNA sequences in this sample as well. The genes are TRBV5-8 and TRBJ2-1; TRBD1 matches 8 bases. Germline V gene data show CDR1 as SGHTS and CDR2 as YDEGEE. V shed 0 bases and J 7 bases; nucleotides not matched to a gene: 3. The CDR3 totals 14 residues. The DNA for the CDR3 is TGTGCCAGCAGCTTGGACAGGGGGATAAATGAGCAGTTCTTC. Its translation: CASSLDRGINEQFF.

This clone was seen a handful of times. This chain joins TRBV4-1 and TRBJ1-5; no definite D call. Per the germline V gene, CDR1 is MGHRA and CDR2 is YSYEKL. V lost 0 bases, J lost 4 bases, and 7 bases lay in between. This CDR3 is 14 amino acids long. The CDR3 is CASSQERENQPQHF. CDR3 nucleotide sequence: TGCGCCAGCAGCCAAGAACGGGAGAATCAGCCCCAGCATTTT.

This chain links TRBV6-5 with TRBJ2-7; no reliable D call. Looked up from germline, CDR1 is MNHEY and CDR2 is SVGAGI. The CDR3 contains 14 residues. Trimming took off 5 bases at V and 3 bases at J, with 14 bases between the two ends. Here the CDR3 DNA reads TGTGCCAGCAGTCAACTAAGTGGTTTCTACGAGCAGTACTTC. Translating gives CASSQLSGFYEQYF.

The chain carries TRBV2 and TRBJ2-3; no firm D call. CDR3 length equals 12 residues. CDR1 SNHLY and CDR2 FYNNEI come from the germline V gene. Deletions cut 2 bases from V and 6 bases from J, with 6 bases between. The CDR3: CASSEQLDTQYF. In DNA, the CDR3 is TGTGCCAGCAGTGAACAGTTGGATACGCAGTATTTT.

The V and J genes are TRBV29-1 and TRBJ1-1; 7 bases match TRBD1. Unmatched junction bases numbered 7, after V lost 2 bases and J lost 4 bases. CDR1 and CDR2 (germline): SQVTM, ANQGSEA. The CDR3 consists of 14 residues. CDR3 in amino acids: CSVELTGRSTEAFF. CDR3 in DNA: TGCAGCGTTGAATTGACAGGGAGGAGCACTGAAGCTTTCTTT.

V and J are TRBV6-5 and TRBJ2-6, with D hard to call. Germline CDR1 and CDR2: MNHEY and SVGAGI. V was clipped by 6 bases and J by 0 bases, with 6 bases between them. This CDR3 spans 14 amino acids. CDR3 sequence (DNA): TGTGCCAGCAGAATCGGCTCTGGGGCCAACGTCCTGACTTTC. Amino acids: CASRIGSGANVLTF.

This clone has more than one count but fewer than ten. The rearrangement links TRBV4-3 to TRBJ2-3; D ambiguous. There are 16 residues in the CDR3. Trimming took off 4 bases at V and 0 bases at J, with 14 bases between the two ends. CDR1 and CDR2 from the germline V gene are LGHNA and YSLEER. The CDR3 coding sequence is TGCGCCAGCAGCCGGAACAGCATAAGTAGCACAGATACGCAGTATTTT. Translation gives CASSRNSISSTDTQYF.

Here the CDR3 DNA reads TGCGCCAGCAGCCAAGAGCGGGTGGGGAGTTATGAAGCTTTCTTT. It specifies CASSQERVGSYEAFF. The J gene is TRBJ1-1, the V gene TRBV4-1, with D unclear. Germline CDR1 is MGHRA and CDR2 is YSYEKL. The CDR3 has 15 residues. The V end was cut by 0 bases, the J end by 7 bases, with 15 bases between.

The V gene is TRBV4-1, the J gene TRBJ1-2; TRBD1 is a possible D gene (5 bases). Trimming took 3 bases from V and 8 from J, leaving 25 bases between them. CDR3 length equals 17 residues. Germline loops: CDR1 MGHRA, CDR2 YSYEKL. The CDR3 reads CASSQSPIRRGYEGYTF. CDR3 DNA: TGCGCCAGCAGCCAGAGCCCCATACGTAGGGGCTATGAAGGCTACACCTTC.

The chain recombines TRBV18 with TRBJ1-2; possible D gene TRBD1, 6 bases. Trimming took off 3 bases at V and 4 bases at J, with 12 bases between the two ends. The CDR3 has 14 residues. Germline CDR1 KGHSH, CDR2 LQKENI. In DNA, the CDR3 is TGTGCCAGCTCACCTCCGGGACAACCCTATGGCTACACCTTC. Translation gives CASSPPGQPYGYTF.

The V gene is TRBV11-1, the J gene TRBJ2-1, with TRBD1 matching 9 bases. CDR3 size: 16 residues. CDR1 and CDR2 (germline): SGHAT, FQDESV (reference sequence). The V gene end was trimmed by 5 bases and the J gene end by 7 bases; junction bases not matched to a gene: 12. The CDR3 reads CASSVQSGTGRNEQFF. CDR3 DNA sequence: TGTGCCAGCAGCGTCCAATCCGGGACAGGGAGGAATGAGCAGTTCTTC.

The chain employs TRBV4-1 and TRBJ1-6; 9 bases are shared with TRBD1. The CDR3 is 15 residues long. Trimming cost V 2 bases and J 7 bases; bases outside gene matches: 3. CDR1 and CDR2 from the germline V gene are MGHRA and YSYEKL. CDR3 amino acids: CASSQPQGANSPLHF. The CDR3 nucleotides are TGCGCCAGCAGCCAACCACAGGGGGCAAATTCACCCCTCCACTTT.

This clone was detected once. This chain uses TRBV5-5 with TRBJ2-3; 9 nucleotides agree with TRBD1. After removal of 4 bases from V and 4 bases from J, the junction contained 13 bases not matched to a gene. This CDR3 region has 17 residues. CDR1 SGHKS and CDR2 YYEKEE come from the germline V gene (reference sequence). The chain's CDR3 is CASSPSPGQGLADTQYF. The CDR3 DNA sequence: TGTGCCAGCAGCCCCAGTCCGGGACAGGGCCTCGCAGATACGCAGTATTTT.

About this clone itself: The same CDR3 can be traced to other DNA sequences in this sample. The chain joins TRBV6-2 or TRBV6-3 to TRBJ2-7, with TRBD1 matching 8 bases. Unmatched junction bases numbered 7, after V lost 6 bases and J lost 0 bases. Germline values: CDR1 MNHEY, CDR2 SVGEGT. The CDR3 has 15 amino acids. DNA of the CDR3: TGTGCCAGCAGCCGTACAGGGGGGAGCTCCTACGAGCAGTACTTC. Amino acid sequence: CASSRTGGSSYEQYF.

The gene calls are TRBV7-2 and TRBJ1-5, with D uncertain. This CDR3 is built from 15 residues. Germline lookup yields CDR1 SGHTA and CDR2 FQGNSA. V lost 1 base to trimming and J lost 4 bases, with 11 bases between them. The CDR3 nucleotides are TGTGCCAGCAGCTTAGTTGGGCACTTAAATCAGCCCCAGCATTTT. Its protein product is CASSLVGHLNQPQHF. The complete variable domain, with remaining parts taken from reference TRBV7-2 and TRBJ1-5, reads GAGVSQSPSNKVTEKGKDVELRCDPISGHTALYWYRQSLGQGLEFLIYFQGNSAPDKSGLPSDRFSAERTGGSVSTLTIQRTQQEDSAVYLCASSLVGHLNQPQHFGDGTRLSIL.

The rearrangement joins TRBV11-2 to TRBJ1-1; D is uncertain. The germline V gene has CDR1 SGHAT and CDR2 FQNNGV. The CDR3 spans 13 residues. Trimming cost V 5 bases and J 3 bases, with 10 bases left between them. CDR3 sequence reads: CASSNGLDTEAFF. The CDR3 DNA reads TGTGCCAGCAGCAATGGGCTGGACACTGAAGCTTTCTTT.

The chain is built from TRBV29-1 and TRBJ2-7, with D perhaps TRBD2 (5 bases). This CDR3 is 11 amino acids long. In germline, CDR1 is SQVTM, CDR2 ANQGSEA. Trimming shortened V by 6 bases and J by 4 bases, and 10 bases separated the two germline ends. The CDR3 sequence is CSVRAEYEQYF. The DNA of the CDR3 is TGCAGCGTGCGGGCAGAATACGAGCAGTACTTC.

This clone was counted only a few times. This chain links TRBV5-8 with TRBJ1-1, with 9 bases identical to TRBD1. Germline trimming cut 7 bases from V and 2 bases from J; bases unmatched to any gene: 9. The CDR3 sequence is 15 residues long. Germline assignment: CDR1 SGHTS and CDR2 YDEGEE. CDR3 DNA: TGTGCCAGCCGACCTCAGGACAGGGGTAACACTGAAGCTTTCTTT. Translating it yields CASRPQDRGNTEAFF.